This T cell receptor (beta chain) was obtained from a study of T cell responses to AZD1222 COVID-19 vaccine. Study conclusions and caveats: An increase in Spike-specific TCR breadth and depth was observed after two AZD1222 doses.

A word on this clone: Its antigen remains unidentified. Other DNA sequences in this sample translate to the same CDR3.

Produced via immunoSEQ multiplex PCR; TCRdb's table is partial and in-frame only. The table shows about 110,000 clones, with roughly four fifths occurring only once. The source material was peripheral blood, sampled on day 0 of AZD1222 vaccination. This clonotype was sampled from an adult in good health.

The CDR3, as DNA: TGCGCCAGCAGCCGCGACAGGACCTACGAGCAGTACTTC. It is translated as CASSRDRTYEQYF. This sequence joins TRBV5-1 and TRBJ2-7; D is possibly TRBD1 (6 bases). Germline V CDR1 and CDR2: SGHRS, YFSETQ. Trimming shortened V by 4 bases and J by 2 bases, and 10 bases separated the two germline ends. This CDR3 is built from 13 residues.